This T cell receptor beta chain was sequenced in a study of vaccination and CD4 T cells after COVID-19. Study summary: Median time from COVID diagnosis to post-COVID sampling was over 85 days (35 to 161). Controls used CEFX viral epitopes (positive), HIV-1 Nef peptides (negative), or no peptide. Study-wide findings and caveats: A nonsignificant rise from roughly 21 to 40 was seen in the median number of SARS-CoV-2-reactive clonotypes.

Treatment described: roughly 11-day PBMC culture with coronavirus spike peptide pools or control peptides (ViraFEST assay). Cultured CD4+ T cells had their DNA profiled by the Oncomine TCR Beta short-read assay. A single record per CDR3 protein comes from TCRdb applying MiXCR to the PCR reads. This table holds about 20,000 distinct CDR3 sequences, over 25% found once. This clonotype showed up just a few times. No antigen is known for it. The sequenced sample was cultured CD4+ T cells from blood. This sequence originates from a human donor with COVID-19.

The CDR3 spells CATSREGQIYEKLFF. The CDR3 bases are TGTGCCACCAGCAGAGAAGGACAGATCTATGAAAAACTGTTTTTT. This chain links TRBV15 with TRBJ1-4, with D possibly being TRBD1 (6 bases). Germline V lookup: CDR1 LNHNV, CDR2 YYDKDF (reference sequence). Trimming removed 0 bases at V and 6 bases at J, with 11 bases between. The CDR3 contains 15 residues. Variable domain in full (rest from reference TRBV15 and TRBJ1-4): DAMVIQNPRYQVTQFGKPVTLSCSQTLNHNVMYWYQQKSSQAPKLLFHYYDKDFNNEADTPDNFQSRRPNTSFCFLDIRSPGLGDTAMYLCATSREGQIYEKLFFGSGTQLSVL.